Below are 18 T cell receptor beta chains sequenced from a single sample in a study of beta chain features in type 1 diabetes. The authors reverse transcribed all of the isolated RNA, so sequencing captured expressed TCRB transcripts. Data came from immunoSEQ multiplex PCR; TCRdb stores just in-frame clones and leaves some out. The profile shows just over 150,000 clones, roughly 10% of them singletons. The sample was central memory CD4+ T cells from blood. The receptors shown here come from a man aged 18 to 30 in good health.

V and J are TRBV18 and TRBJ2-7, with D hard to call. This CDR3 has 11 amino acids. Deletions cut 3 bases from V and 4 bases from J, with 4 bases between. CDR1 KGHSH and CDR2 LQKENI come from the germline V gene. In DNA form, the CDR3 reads TGTGCCAGCTCACCCGGATACGAGCAGTACTTC. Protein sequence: CASSPGYEQYF.

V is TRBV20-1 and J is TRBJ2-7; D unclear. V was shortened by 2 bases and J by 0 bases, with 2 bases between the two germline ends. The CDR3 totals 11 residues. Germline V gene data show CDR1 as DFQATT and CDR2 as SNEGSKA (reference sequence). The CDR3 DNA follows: TGCAGTGCTAGACCCTCCTACGAGCAGTACTTC. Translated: CSARPSYEQYF.

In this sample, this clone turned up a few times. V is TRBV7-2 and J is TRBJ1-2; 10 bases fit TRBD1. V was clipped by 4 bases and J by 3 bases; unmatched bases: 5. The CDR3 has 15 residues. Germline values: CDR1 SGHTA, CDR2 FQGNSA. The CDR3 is CASSSWDRGDYGYTF. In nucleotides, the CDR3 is TGTGCCAGCAGCTCGTGGGACAGGGGAGACTATGGCTACACCTTC.

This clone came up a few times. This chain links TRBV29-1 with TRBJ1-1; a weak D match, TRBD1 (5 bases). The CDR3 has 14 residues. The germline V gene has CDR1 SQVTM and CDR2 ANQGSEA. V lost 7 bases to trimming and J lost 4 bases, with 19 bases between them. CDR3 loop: CSATDDPGGTEAFF. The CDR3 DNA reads TGCAGCGCCACGGACGACCCCGGGGGCACTGAAGCTTTCTTT.

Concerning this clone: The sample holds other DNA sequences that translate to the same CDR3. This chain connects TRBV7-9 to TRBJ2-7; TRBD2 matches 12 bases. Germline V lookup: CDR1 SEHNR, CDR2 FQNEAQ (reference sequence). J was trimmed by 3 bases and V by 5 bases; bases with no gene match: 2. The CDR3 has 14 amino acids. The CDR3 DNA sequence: TGTGCCAGCAGCCCGACTAGCGGGAGCTACGAGCAGTACTTC. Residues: CASSPTSGSYEQYF.

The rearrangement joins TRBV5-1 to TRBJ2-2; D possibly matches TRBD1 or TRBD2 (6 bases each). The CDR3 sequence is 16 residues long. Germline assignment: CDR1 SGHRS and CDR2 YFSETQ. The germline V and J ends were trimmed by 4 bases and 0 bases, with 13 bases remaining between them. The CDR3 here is CASSPGGGANTGELFF. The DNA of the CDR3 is TGCGCCAGCAGCCCCGGAGGGGGAGCGAACACCGGGGAGCTGTTTTTT.

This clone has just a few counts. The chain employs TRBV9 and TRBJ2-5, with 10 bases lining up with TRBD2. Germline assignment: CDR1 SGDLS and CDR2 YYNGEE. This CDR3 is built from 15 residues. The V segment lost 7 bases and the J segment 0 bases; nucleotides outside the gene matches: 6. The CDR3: CASSAGTSDQETQYF. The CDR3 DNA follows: TGTGCCAGCTCTGCCGGGACTAGCGACCAAGAGACCCAGTACTTC. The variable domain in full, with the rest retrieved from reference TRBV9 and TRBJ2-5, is DSGVTQTPKHLITATGQRVTLRCSPRSGDLSVYWYQQSLDQGLQFLIQYYNGEERAKGNILERFSAQQFPDLHSELNLSSLELGDSALYFCASSAGTSDQETQYFGPGTRLLVL.

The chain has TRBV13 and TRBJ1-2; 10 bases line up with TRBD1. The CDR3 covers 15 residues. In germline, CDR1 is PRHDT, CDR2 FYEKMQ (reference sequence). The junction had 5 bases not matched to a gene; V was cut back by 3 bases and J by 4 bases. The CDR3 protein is CASSLETGGVYGYTF. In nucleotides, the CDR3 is TGTGCCAGCAGCTTGGAGACAGGGGGCGTCTATGGCTACACCTTC.

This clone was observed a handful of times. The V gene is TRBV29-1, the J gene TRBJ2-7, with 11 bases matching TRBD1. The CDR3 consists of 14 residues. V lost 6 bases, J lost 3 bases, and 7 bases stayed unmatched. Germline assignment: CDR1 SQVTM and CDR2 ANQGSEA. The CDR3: CSVSMGTGGYEQYF. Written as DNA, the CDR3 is TGCAGCGTATCAATGGGGACAGGGGGCTACGAGCAGTACTTC.

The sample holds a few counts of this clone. The CDR3 DNA sequence: TGCGCCAGCAGCTCTGGAGCGGGATTTCAAGAGACCCAGTACTTC. Protein product: CASSSGAGFQETQYF. This chain joins TRBV5-1 and TRBJ2-5; TRBD2 aligns across 7 bases. The CDR3 is made up of 15 amino acids. CDR1 and CDR2 from the germline V gene are SGHRS and YFSETQ. V trimming: 3 bases; J trimming: 2 bases; junction bases outside the gene matches: 7.

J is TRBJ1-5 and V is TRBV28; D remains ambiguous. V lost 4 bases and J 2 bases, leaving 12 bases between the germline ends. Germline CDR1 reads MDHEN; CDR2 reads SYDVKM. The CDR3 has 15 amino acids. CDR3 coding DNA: TGTGCCAGCAGTTCTACTCGGGGTGGCAATCAGCCCCAGCATTTT. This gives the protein CASSSTRGGNQPQHF.

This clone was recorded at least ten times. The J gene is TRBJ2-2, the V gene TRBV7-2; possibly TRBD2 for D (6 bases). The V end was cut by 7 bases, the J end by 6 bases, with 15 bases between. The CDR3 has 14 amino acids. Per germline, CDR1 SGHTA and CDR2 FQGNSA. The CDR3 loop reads CASIAASAPGELFF. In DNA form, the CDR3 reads TGTGCCAGCATTGCGGCTAGCGCGCCCGGGGAGCTGTTTTTT.

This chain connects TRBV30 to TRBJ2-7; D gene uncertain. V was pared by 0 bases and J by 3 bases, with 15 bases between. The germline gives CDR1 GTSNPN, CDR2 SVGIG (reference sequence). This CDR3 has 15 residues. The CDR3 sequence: CAWSVPHRKVYEQYF. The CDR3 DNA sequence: TGTGCCTGGAGTGTCCCCCACCGAAAGGTCTACGAGCAGTACTTC.

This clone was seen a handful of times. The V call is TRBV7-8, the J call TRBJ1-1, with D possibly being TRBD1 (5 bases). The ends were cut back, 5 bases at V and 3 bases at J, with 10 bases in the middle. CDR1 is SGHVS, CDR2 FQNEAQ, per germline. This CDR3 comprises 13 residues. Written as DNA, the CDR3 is TGTGCCAGCAGCCCGCGCAGGGACACTGAAGCTTTCTTT. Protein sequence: CASSPRRDTEAFF.

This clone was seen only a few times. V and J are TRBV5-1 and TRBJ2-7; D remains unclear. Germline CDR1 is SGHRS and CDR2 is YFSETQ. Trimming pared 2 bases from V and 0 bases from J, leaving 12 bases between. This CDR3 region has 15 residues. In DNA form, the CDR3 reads TGCGCCAGCAGCTTCCCGGGCAGGAGCTCCTACGAGCAGTACTTC. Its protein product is CASSFPGRSSYEQYF.

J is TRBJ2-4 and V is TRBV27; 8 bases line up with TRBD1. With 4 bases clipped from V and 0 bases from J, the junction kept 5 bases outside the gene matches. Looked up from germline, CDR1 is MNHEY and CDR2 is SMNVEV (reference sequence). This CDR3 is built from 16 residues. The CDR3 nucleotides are TGTGCCAGCAGTTCCGGGACAGGCATAGCCAAAAACATTCAGTACTTC. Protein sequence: CASSSGTGIAKNIQYF.

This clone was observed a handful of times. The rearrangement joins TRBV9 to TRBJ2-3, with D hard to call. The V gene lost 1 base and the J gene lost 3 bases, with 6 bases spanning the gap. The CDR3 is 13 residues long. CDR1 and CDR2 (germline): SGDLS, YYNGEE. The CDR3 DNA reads TGTGCCAGCAGCGTAATCCTTACAGATACGCAGTATTTT. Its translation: CASSVILTDTQYF. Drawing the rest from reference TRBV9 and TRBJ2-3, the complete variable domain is DSGVTQTPKHLITATGQRVTLRCSPRSGDLSVYWYQQSLDQGLQFLIQYYNGEERAKGNILERFSAQQFPDLHSELNLSSLELGDSALYFCASSVILTDTQYFGPGTRLTVL.

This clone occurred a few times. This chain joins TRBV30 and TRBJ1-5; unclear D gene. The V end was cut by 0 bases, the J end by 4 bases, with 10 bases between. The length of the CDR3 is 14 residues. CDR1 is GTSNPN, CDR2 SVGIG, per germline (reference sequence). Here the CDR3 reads CAWSVGLKNQPQHF. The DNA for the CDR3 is TGTGCCTGGAGTGTAGGTCTTAAAAATCAGCCCCAGCATTTT.